Below are 11 T cell receptor beta chains sequenced from a single sample in a study of Ad26.COV2.S vaccination and SARS-CoV-2 variants. Using immunoSEQ multiplex PCR, the repertoire was profiled, and TCRdb retains in-frame clones only, with some absent. The repertoire includes about 420,000 clones, around 89% of them detected once, and 3.6% sits in the top ten. Treatment noted: some 20 received Ad26.COV2.S at low or high dose, single or two shots; roughly five received placebo; per-sample allocation not given. Samples analyzed were those drawn on day 63 after the first vaccine or placebo injection. The sample in question was peripheral blood, obtained in a trial of Ad26.COV2.S vaccine versus placebo. The receptors come from a person between 18 and 65 years old who received the Ad26.COV2.S COVID-19 vaccine or a placebo.

The V and J genes are TRBV28 and TRBJ2-7, with D unclear. Per the germline V gene, CDR1 is MDHEN and CDR2 is SYDVKM. Deletions cut 3 bases from V and 0 bases from J, with 21 bases between. This CDR3 has 18 amino acids. CDR3 amino acids: CASSFPPPPQPNSYEQYF. DNA of the CDR3: TGTGCCAGCAGTTTTCCTCCCCCCCCACAGCCCAACTCCTACGAGCAGTACTTC.

As for this clone: Other DNA sequences in the same sample also yield this CDR3. This chain joins TRBV5-1 and TRBJ2-3; D remains unclear. The CDR3 length is 14 residues. Trimming stripped 0 bases from V and 0 bases from J, with 5 bases between. Germline V gives CDR1 SGHRS, CDR2 YFSETQ. CDR3 sequence: CASSLDRSTDTQYF. The CDR3, as DNA: TGCGCCAGCAGCTTGGATAGGAGCACAGATACGCAGTATTTT.

The chain joins TRBV7-3 to TRBJ2-1, with 7 bases identical to TRBD1. V was clipped by 5 bases and J by 13 bases; unmatched bases: 8. Germline V gives CDR1 SGHTA, CDR2 FQGTGA. The CDR3 is 12 amino acids. The CDR3 reads CASSPVRGPQFF. DNA of the CDR3: TGTGCCAGCAGCCCGGTTAGGGGGCCACAGTTCTTC.

DNA for the CDR3: TGTGCCAGCAGCTTAGCTAGCGGGGGAGATACGCAGTATTTT. Its translation is CASSLASGGDTQYF. The V and J genes are TRBV7-2 and TRBJ2-3; 9 nucleotides line up with TRBD2. The V and J ends lost 0 bases and 5 bases, in that order; junction bases with no gene match: 0. The length of the CDR3 is 14 residues. Per germline, CDR1 SGHTA and CDR2 FQGNSA. Filled out from reference TRBV7-2 and TRBJ2-3, the complete variable domain reads GAGVSQSPSNKVTEKGKDVELRCDPISGHTALYWYRQSLGQGLEFLIYFQGNSAPDKSGLPSDRFSAERTGGSVSTLTIQRTQQEDSAVYLCASSLASGGDTQYFGPGTRLTVL.

This sequence joins TRBV30 and TRBJ2-7; the D gene is possibly TRBD1 (6 bases). The germline V and J ends were trimmed by 4 bases and 7 bases, with 14 bases remaining between them. This CDR3 contains 12 residues. Looked up from germline, CDR1 is GTSNPN and CDR2 is SVGIG (reference sequence). CDR3 in DNA: TGTGCCTGGACGACAGGTACAAGGGAGCAGTACTTC. Translating it yields CAWTTGTREQYF.

J is TRBJ2-5 and V is TRBV7-2; a possible D gene is TRBD2 (5 bases). This CDR3 has 14 amino acids. The V and J ends lost 1 base and 2 bases respectively, with 8 bases between them. Germline values: CDR1 SGHTA, CDR2 FQGNSA. This chain's CDR3 is CASSLEKRQETQYF. The CDR3, as DNA: TGTGCCAGCAGCTTAGAAAAGCGGCAAGAGACCCAGTACTTC.

This clone was recorded only once. The rearrangement links TRBV3-1 (or the pseudogene TRBV3-2) to TRBJ2-1, with D possibly being TRBD2 (6 bases). The CDR3 has 14 residues. Trimming cost V 5 bases and J 7 bases, with 15 bases left between them. From germline, CDR1 is LGHDT and CDR2 YNNKEL (reference sequence). CDR3 protein: CASSDAGLQNEQFF. CDR3 coding DNA: TGTGCCAGCAGCGACGCGGGACTTCAAAATGAGCAGTTCTTC.

The rearrangement links TRBV28 to TRBJ1-1; 9 bases map to TRBD1. The CDR3 is 19 amino acids. CDR1 is MDHEN and CDR2 is SYDVKM in the germline V gene. The junction had 17 bases not matched to a gene; V was cut back by 6 bases and J by 0 bases. In DNA form, the CDR3 reads TGTGCCAGCAGCCCCGGTAGCCACAGGGGGCGCTCAATGAACACTGAAGCTTTCTTT. Amino acids: CASSPGSHRGRSMNTEAFF. The variable domain in full, completed from reference TRBV28 and TRBJ1-1, reads DVKVTQSSRYLVKRTGEKVFLECVQDMDHENMFWYRQDPGLGLRLIYFSYDVKMKEKGDIPEGYSVSREKKERFSLILESASTNQTSMYLCASSPGSHRGRSMNTEAFFGQGTRLTVV.

The chain carries TRBV28 and TRBJ1-2; 10 nucleotides align to TRBD1. This CDR3 is built from 14 residues. Per germline, CDR1 MDHEN and CDR2 SYDVKM. The ends lost 5 bases at V and 4 bases at J; junction bases unmatched: 4. The CDR3 reads CASSPDRGLYGYTF. DNA for the CDR3: TGTGCCAGCAGTCCCGACAGGGGGCTCTATGGCTACACCTTC.

V gene TRBV2 combines with J gene TRBJ1-1; D remains unclear. CDR1 and CDR2 (germline): SNHLY, FYNNEI. V was pared by 3 bases and J by 4 bases, with 9 bases between. CDR3 length: 13 amino acids. The CDR3 spells CASSDIRGTEAFF. The DNA of the CDR3 is TGTGCCAGCAGTGATATTCGGGGCACTGAAGCTTTCTTT.

The gene calls are TRBV28 and TRBJ2-7, with 9 positions matching TRBD1. Germline values: CDR1 MDHEN, CDR2 SYDVKM. There are 14 residues in the CDR3. Trimming removed 5 bases from V and 5 bases from J; junction bases left unmatched: 7. The CDR3 sequence: CASSMDRGWDEQYF. DNA of the CDR3: TGTGCCAGCAGTATGGACAGGGGCTGGGACGAGCAGTACTTC. Looking up the rest from reference TRBV28 and TRBJ2-7 gives the full variable domain: DVKVTQSSRYLVKRTGEKVFLECVQDMDHENMFWYRQDPGLGLRLIYFSYDVKMKEKGDIPEGYSVSREKKERFSLILESASTNQTSMYLCASSMDRGWDEQYFGPGTRLTVT.